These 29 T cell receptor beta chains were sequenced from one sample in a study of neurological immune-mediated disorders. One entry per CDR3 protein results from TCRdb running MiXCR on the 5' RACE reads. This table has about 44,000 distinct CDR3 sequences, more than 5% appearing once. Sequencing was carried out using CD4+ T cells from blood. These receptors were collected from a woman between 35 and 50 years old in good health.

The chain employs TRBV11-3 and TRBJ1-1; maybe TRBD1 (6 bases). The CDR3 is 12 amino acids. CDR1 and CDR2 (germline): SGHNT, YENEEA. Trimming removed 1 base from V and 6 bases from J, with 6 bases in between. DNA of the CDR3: TGTGCCAGCAGCTTAGGGACAGCTGAAGCTTTCTTT. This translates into CASSLGTAEAFF.

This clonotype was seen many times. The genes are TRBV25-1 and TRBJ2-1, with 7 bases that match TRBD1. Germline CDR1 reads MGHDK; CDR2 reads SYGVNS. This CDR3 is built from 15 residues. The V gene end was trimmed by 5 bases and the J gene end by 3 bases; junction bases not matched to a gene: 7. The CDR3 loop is CASSQRTGYYNEQFF. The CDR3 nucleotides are TGTGCCAGCAGTCAAAGGACAGGATACTACAATGAGCAGTTCTTC.

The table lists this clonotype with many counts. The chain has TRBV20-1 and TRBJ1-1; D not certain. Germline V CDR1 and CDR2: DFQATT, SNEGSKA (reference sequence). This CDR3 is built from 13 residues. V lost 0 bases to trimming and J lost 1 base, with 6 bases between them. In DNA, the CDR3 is TGCAGTGCTAGAGAGGACCCGAACACTGAAGCTTTCTTT. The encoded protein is CSAREDPNTEAFF.

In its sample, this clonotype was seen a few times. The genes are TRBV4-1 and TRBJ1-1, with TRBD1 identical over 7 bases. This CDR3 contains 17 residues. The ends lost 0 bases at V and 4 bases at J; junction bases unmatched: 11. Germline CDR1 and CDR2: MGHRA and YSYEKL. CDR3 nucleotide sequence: TGCGCCAGCAGCCAAGAGGGCGGGGCAACAGGGGTCACTGAAGCTTTCTTT. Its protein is CASSQEGGATGVTEAFF.

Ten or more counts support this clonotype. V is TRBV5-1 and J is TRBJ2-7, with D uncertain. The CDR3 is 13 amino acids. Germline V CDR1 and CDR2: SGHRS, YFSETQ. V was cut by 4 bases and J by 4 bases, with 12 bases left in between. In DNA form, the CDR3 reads TGCGCCAGCAGCCCGTATCGCAGGTACGAGCAGTACTTC. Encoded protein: CASSPYRRYEQYF.

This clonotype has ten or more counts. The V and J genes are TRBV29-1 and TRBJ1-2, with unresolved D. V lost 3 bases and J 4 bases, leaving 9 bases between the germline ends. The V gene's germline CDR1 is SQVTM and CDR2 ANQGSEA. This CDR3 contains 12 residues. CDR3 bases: TGCAGCGTTGAGGATTCCTCCTATGGCTACACCTTC. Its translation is CSVEDSSYGYTF.

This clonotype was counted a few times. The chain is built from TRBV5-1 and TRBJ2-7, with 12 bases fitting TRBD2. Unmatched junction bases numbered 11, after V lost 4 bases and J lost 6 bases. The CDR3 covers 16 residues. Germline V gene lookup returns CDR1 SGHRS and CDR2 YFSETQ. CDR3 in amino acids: CASSLPLLAGGSEQYF. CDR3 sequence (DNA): TGCGCCAGCAGCCTACCCCTACTAGCGGGAGGATCCGAGCAGTACTTC.

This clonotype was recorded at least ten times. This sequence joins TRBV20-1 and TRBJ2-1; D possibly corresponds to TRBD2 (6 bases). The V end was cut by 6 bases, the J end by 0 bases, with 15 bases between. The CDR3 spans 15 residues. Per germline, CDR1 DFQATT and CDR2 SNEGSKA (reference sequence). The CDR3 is CSAEGRGGSYNEQFF. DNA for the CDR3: TGCAGTGCCGAGGGGCGGGGCGGCTCCTACAATGAGCAGTTCTTC.

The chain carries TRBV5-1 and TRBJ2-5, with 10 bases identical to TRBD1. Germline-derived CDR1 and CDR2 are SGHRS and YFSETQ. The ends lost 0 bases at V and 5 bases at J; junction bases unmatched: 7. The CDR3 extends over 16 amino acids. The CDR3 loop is CASSLGAGQGTETQYF. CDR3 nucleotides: TGCGCCAGCAGCTTGGGCGCGGGACAGGGGACGGAGACCCAGTACTTC.

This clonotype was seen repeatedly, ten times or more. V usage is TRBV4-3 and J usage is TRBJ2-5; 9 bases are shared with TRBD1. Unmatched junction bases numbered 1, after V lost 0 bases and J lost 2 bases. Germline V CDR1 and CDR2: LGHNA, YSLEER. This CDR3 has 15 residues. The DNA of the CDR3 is TGCGCCAGCAGCCAAGAAGGGACAGGGCAAGAGACCCAGTACTTC. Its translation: CASSQEGTGQETQYF.

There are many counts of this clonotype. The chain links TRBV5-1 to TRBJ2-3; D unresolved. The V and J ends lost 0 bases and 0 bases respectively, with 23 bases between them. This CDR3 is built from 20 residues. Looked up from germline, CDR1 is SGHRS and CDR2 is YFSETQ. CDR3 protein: CASSLGSLSVNWRSTDTQYF. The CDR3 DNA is TGCGCCAGCAGCTTGGGCAGTCTCTCGGTTAATTGGCGTAGCACAGATACGCAGTATTTT.

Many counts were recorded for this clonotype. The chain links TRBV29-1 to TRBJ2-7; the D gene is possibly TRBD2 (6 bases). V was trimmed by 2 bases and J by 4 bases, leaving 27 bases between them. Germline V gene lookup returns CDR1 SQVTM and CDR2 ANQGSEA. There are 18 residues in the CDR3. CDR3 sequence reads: CSVELIPTGLASRYEQYF. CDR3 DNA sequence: TGCAGCGTTGAACTTATCCCCACGGGACTGGCATCAAGGTACGAGCAGTACTTC.

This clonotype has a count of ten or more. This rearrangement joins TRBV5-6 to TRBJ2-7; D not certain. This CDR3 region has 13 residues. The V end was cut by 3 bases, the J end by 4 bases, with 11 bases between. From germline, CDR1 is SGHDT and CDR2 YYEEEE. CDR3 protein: CASSSVDQYEQYF. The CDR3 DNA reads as TGTGCCAGCAGCTCCGTCGACCAATACGAGCAGTACTTC.

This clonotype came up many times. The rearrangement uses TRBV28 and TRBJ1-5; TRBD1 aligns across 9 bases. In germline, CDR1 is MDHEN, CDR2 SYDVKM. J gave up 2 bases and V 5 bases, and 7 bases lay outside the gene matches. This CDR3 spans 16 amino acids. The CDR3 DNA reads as TGTGCCAGCAGTCCACAGGGGGCTGGGGGCAATCAGCCCCAGCATTTT. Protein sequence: CASSPQGAGGNQPQHF.

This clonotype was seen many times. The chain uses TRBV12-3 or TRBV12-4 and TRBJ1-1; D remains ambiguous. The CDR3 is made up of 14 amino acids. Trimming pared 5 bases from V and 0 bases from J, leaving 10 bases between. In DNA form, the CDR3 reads TGTGCCAGCAGTCCGACTGGGATGAACACTGAAGCTTTCTTT. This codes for CASSPTGMNTEAFF.

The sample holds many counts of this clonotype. In nucleotides, the CDR3 is TGTGCCAGCAGTTTTCGGGAGACCTACAATGAGCAGTTCTTC. Encoded protein: CASSFRETYNEQFF. The genes are TRBV6-1 and TRBJ2-1; weak D call: TRBD2 (6 bases). Germline V gene lookup returns CDR1 MNHNS and CDR2 SASEGT. Trimming removed 5 bases from V and 2 bases from J, with 10 bases in between. The CDR3 length is 14 residues.

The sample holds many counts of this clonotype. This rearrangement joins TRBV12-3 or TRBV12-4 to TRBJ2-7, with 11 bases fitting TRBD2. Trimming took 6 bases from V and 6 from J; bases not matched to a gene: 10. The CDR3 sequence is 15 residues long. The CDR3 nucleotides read TGTGCCAGCAGCTCCTCACTAGCGGGAGCTGCCGAGCAGTACTTC. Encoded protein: CASSSSLAGAAEQYF.

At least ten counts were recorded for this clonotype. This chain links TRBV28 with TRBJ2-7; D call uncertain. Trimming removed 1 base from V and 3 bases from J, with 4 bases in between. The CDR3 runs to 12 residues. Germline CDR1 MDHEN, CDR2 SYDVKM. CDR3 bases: TGTGCCAGCAGTTTATTAGGCTACGAGCAGTACTTC. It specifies CASSLLGYEQYF.

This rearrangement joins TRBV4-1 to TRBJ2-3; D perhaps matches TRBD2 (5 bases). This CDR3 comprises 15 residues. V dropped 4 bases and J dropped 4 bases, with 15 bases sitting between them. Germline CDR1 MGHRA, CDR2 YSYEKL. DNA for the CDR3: TGCGCCAGCAGCCCCAGCGTCTCGGGGTCAGATACGCAGTATTTT. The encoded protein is CASSPSVSGSDTQYF.

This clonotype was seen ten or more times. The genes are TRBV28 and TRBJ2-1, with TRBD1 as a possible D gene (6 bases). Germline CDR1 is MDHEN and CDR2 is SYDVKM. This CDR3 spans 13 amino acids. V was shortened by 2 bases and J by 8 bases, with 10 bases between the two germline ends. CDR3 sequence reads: CASSLDRIHEQFF. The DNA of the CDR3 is TGTGCCAGCAGTTTAGACAGGATCCATGAGCAGTTCTTC.

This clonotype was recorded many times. CDR3 sequence reads: CATGPGGYTF. The DNA for the CDR3 is TGTGCCACCGGACCCGGTGGCTACACCTTC. The rearrangement links TRBV28 to TRBJ1-2, with D unresolved. Trimming removed 10 bases at V and 7 bases at J, with 10 bases between. This CDR3 comprises 10 residues. Per the germline V gene, CDR1 is MDHEN and CDR2 is SYDVKM.

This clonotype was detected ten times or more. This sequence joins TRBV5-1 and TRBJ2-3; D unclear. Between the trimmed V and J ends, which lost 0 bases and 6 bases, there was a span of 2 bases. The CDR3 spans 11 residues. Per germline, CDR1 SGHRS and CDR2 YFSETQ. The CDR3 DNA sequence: TGCGCCAGCAGCTTGGGGGATACGCAGTATTTT. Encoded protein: CASSLGDTQYF.

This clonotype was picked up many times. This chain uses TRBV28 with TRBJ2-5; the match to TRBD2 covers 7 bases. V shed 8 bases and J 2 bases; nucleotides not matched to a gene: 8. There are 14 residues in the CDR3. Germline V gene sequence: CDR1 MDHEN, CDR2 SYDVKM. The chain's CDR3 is CASLTKREQETQYF. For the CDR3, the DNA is TGTGCCAGCCTTACCAAGCGGGAACAAGAGACCCAGTACTTC.

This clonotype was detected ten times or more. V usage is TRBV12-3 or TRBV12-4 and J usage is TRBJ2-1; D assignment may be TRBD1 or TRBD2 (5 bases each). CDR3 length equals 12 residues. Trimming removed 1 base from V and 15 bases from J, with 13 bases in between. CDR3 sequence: CASSLGPGAPFF. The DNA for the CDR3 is TGTGCCAGCAGTTTAGGGCCCGGGGCCCCGTTCTTC.

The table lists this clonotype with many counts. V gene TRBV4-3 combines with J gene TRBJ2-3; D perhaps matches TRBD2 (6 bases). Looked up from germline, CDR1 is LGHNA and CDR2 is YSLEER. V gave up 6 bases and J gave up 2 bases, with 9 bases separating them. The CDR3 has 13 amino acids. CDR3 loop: CASRQDYTDTQYF. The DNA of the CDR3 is TGCGCCAGCAGACAGGACTACACAGATACGCAGTATTTT.

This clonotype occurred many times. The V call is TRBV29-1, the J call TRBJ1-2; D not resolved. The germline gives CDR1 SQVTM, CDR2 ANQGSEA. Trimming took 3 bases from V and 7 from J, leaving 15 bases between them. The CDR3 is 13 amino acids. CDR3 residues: CSVDGVGVSGYTF. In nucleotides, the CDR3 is TGCAGCGTTGATGGGGTTGGGGTCTCTGGCTACACCTTC.

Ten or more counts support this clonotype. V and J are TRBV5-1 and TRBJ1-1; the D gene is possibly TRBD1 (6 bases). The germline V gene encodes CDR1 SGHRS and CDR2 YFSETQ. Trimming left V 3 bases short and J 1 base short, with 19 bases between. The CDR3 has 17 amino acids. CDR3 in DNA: TGCGCCAGCAGCTATCATACAGGGTATCCCTCGAACACTGAAGCTTTCTTT. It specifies CASSYHTGYPSNTEAFF.

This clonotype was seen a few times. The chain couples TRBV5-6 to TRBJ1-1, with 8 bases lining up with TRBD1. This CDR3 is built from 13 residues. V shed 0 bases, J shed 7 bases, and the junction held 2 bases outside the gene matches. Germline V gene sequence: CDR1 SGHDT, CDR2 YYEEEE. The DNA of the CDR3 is TGTGCCAGCAGCTTGGGTGACAGGGGTGAAGCTTTCTTT. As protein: CASSLGDRGEAFF.

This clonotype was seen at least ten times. CDR3 sequence reads: CSAPGLAGFTDTQYF. CDR3 DNA: TGCAGTGCTCCGGGACTAGCGGGTTTCACAGATACGCAGTATTTT. The J gene is TRBJ2-3, the V gene TRBV20-1; 12 nucleotides match TRBD2. Trimming removed 5 bases from V and 2 bases from J; junction bases left unmatched: 5. The CDR3 sequence is 15 residues long. CDR1 DFQATT and CDR2 SNEGSKA come from the germline V gene (reference sequence).